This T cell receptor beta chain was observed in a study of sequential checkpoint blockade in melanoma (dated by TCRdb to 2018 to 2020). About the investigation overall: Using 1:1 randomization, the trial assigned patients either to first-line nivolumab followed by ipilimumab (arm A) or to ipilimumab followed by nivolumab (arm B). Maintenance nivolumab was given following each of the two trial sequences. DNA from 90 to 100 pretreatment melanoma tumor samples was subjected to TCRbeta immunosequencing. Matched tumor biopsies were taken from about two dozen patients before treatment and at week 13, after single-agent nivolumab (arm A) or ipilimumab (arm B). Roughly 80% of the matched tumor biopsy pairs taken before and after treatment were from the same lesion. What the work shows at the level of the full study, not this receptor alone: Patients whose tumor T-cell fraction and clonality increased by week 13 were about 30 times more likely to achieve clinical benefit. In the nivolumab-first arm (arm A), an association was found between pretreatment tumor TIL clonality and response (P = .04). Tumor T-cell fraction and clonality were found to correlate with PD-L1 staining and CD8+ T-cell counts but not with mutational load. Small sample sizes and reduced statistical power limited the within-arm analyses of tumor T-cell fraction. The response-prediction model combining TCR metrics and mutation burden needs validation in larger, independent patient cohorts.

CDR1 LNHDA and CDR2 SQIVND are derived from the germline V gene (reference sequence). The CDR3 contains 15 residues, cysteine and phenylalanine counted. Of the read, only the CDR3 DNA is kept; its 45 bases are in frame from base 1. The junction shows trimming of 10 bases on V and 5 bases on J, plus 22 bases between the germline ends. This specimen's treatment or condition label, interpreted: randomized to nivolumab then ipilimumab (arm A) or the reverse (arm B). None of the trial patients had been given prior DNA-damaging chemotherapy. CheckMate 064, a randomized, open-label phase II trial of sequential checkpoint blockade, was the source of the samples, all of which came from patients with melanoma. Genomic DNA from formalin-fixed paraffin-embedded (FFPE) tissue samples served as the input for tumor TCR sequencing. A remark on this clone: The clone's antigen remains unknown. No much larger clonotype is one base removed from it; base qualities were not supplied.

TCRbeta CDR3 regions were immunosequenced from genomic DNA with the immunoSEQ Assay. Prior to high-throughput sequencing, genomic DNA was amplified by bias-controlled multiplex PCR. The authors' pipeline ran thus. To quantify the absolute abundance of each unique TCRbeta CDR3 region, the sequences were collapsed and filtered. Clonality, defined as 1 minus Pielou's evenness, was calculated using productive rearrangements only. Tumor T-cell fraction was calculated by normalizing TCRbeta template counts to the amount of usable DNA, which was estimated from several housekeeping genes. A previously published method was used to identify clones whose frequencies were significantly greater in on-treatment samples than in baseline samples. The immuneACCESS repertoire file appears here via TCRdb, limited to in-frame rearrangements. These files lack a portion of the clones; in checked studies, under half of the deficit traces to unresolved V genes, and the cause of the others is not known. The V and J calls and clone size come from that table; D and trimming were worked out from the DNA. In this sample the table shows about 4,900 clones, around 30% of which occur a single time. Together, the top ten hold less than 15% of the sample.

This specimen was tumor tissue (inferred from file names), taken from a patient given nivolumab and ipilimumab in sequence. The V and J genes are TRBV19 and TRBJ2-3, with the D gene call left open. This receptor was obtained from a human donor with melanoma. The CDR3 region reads CATSTVHGSKDTQYF. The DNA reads TGTGCCACCTCGACCGTTCACGGGTCCAAAGATACGCAGTATTTT.